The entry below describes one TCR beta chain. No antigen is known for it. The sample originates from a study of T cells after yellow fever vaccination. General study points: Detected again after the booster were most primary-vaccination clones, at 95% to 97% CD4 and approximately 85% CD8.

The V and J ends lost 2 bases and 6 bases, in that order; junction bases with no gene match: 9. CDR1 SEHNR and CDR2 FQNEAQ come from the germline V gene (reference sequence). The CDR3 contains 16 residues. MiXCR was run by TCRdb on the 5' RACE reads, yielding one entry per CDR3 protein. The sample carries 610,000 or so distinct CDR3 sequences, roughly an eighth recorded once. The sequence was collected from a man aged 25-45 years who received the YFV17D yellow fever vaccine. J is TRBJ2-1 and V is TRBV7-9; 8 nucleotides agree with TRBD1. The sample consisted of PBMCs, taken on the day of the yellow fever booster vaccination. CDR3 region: CASSLLGRGHVNEQFF. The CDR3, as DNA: TGTGCCAGCAGCTTATTGGGCAGGGGGCATGTCAATGAGCAGTTCTTC.